This T cell receptor beta chain was captured by sequencing in a study of CD8+CD57+ T cells in acquired aplastic anemia. Turning to the study itself: Sorted CD4+ and CD8+ cells gave an average of about 3 ug of DNA.

Sequencing involved patients with CD8+CD57+ cell expansion previously shown by flow cytometry. The junction had 12 bases not matched to a gene; V was cut back by 3 bases and J by 7 bases. Germline V gene sequence: CDR1 LGHNA, CDR2 YSLEER. This CDR3 comprises 17 residues. CDR3 and TCR beta VDJ profiling relied on a genomic DNA template. Each CDR3 protein gets one entry after TCRdb re-called the reads with MiXCR. The table includes 150,000 to 200,000 distinct CDR3 sequences, approximately 51% detected once. The receptor comes from a human donor with aplastic anemia. The chain carries TRBV4-3 and TRBJ1-2; 12 nucleotides agree with TRBD1. Material: sorted CD4+, CD8+, or CD8+CD57+ T cells (not recorded which) from PBMCs. CDR3 bases: TGCGCCAGCAGCCACCAAATGTCGGGACAGGGGGCGGGTGGCTACACCTTC. Translated, it gives CASSHQMSGQGAGGYTF.